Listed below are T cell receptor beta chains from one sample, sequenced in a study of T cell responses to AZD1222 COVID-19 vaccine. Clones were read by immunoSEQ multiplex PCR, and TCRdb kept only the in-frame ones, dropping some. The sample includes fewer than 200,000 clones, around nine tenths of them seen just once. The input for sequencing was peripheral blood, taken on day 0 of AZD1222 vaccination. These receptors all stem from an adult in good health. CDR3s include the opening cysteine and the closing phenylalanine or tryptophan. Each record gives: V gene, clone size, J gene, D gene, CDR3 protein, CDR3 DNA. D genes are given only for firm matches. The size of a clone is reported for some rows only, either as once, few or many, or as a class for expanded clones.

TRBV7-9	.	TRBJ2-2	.	CASSPSVVGGTGELFF	TGTGCCAGCAGCCCTTCGGTAGTTGGGGGCACCGGGGAGCTGTTTTTT
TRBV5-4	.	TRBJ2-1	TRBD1	CASSLPPGGRGNEQFF	TGTGCCAGCAGCCTGCCCCCAGGGGGTCGTGGCAATGAGCAGTTCTTC
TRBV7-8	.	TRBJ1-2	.	CASSLYLRDTASRSYGYTF	TGTGCCAGCAGCTTATACCTCCGGGACACAGCTAGCCGTAGCTATGGCTACACCTTC
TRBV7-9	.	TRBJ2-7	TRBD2	CASSVTSGRHEQYF	TGTGCCAGCAGCGTGACTAGCGGGAGACACGAGCAGTACTTC
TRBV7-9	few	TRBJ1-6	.	CASSLEGGSPLHF	TGTGCCAGCAGCTTAGAGGGGGGCTCACCCCTCCACTTT
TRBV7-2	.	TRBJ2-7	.	CASRVGSAYEQYF	TGTGCCAGCAGGGTGGGGAGTGCGTACGAGCAGTACTTC
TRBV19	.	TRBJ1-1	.	CASSLTQNTEAFF	TGTGCCAGTAGTCTCACACAGAACACTGAAGCTTTCTTT
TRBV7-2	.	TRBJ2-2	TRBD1	CASSSDRGNTGELFF	TGTGCCAGCAGCTCGGACAGGGGGAACACCGGGGAGCTGTTTTTT
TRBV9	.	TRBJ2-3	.	CASSVVGLAGTDTQYF	TGTGCCAGCAGCGTAGTTGGCCTCGCGGGCACAGATACGCAGTATTTT
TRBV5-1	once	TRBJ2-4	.	CASSSPRELENIQYF	TGCGCCAGCAGCTCACCCAGGGAGCTGGAAAACATTCAGTACTTC
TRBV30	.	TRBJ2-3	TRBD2	CAWNPAGEPDTQYF	TGTGCCTGGAACCCAGCGGGAGAACCAGATACGCAGTATTTT
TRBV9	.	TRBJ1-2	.	CASSLPPREGDGYTF	TGTGCCAGCAGCCTTCCACCGAGGGAAGGTGATGGCTACACCTTC
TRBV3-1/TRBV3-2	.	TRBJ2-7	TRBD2	CASSQGGLAVTYEQYF	TGTGCCAGCAGCCAAGGGGGACTAGCGGTTACCTACGAGCAGTACTTC
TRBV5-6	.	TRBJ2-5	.	CASSGDYYQETQYF	TGTGCCAGCAGCGGCGACTATTACCAAGAGACCCAGTACTTC
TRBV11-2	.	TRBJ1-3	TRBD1	CASSPIQGAPGNTIYF	TGTGCCAGCAGCCCTATCCAGGGGGCGCCTGGAAACACCATATATTTT
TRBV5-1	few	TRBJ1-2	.	CASSPRGPEGYTF	TGCGCCAGCAGCCCACGGGGGCCGGAAGGCTACACCTTC
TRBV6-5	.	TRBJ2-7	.	CASAGAGSYEQYF	TGTGCCAGCGCTGGGGCGGGATCCTACGAGCAGTACTTC
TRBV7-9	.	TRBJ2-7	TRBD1	CASSTPGQGPYEQYF	TGTGCCAGCAGCACGCCGGGACAGGGACCCTACGAGCAGTACTTC
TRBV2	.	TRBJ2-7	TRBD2	CASTITSGSTYEQYF	TGTGCCAGCACTATAACTAGCGGGTCGACCTACGAGCAGTACTTC
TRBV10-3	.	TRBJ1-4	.	CAISESRPGRGEKLFF	TGTGCCATCAGTGAGTCGAGACCAGGGAGGGGTGAAAAACTGTTTTTT
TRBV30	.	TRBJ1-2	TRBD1	CAHTTDPGQGARGYTF	TGTGCCCATACCACCGACCCGGGACAGGGGGCGCGCGGCTACACCTTC
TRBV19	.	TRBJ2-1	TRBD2	CASSIARSGSPANEQFF	TGTGCCAGTAGTATAGCCCGTAGCGGGAGTCCGGCCAATGAGCAGTTCTTC
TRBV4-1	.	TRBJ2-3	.	CASSRAEKLGPPQYF	TGCGCCAGCAGCCGAGCGGAAAAACTAGGGCCACCGCAGTATTTT
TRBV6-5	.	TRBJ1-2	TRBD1	CASEPGGLYGYTF	TGTGCCAGCGAACCAGGGGGCCTTTATGGCTACACCTTC
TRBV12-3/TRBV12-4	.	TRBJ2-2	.	CASREGGTGELFF	TGTGCCAGCAGGGAAGGCGGCACCGGGGAGCTGTTTTTT
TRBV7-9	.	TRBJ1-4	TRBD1	CASSPPGQLNEKLFF	TGTGCCAGCAGTCCGCCGGGACAGTTAAATGAAAAACTGTTTTTT
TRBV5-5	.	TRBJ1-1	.	CASSSTLINTEAFF	TGTGCCAGCAGCTCGACCCTAATCAACACTGAAGCTTTCTTT
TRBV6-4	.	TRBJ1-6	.	CASSAVLGPSPLHF	TGTGCCAGCAGTGCGGTGCTTGGGCCATCACCCCTCCACTTT
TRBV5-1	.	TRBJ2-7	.	CASSTEGLREQYF	TGCGCCAGCAGCACGGAGGGGTTGAGGGAGCAGTACTTC
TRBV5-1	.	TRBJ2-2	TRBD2	CASSPGLALNTGELFF	TGCGCCAGCAGCCCGGGACTAGCGCTGAACACCGGGGAGCTGTTTTTT
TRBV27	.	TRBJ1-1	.	CASSLYRENTEAFF	TGTGCCAGCAGTTTATACAGGGAGAACACTGAAGCTTTCTTT
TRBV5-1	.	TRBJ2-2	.	CASTFTGELFF	TGCGCCAGCACCTTTACCGGGGAGCTGTTTTTT
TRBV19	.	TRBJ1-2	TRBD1	CASSFTGVNYGYTF	TGTGCCAGTAGTTTTACAGGGGTTAACTATGGCTACACCTTC
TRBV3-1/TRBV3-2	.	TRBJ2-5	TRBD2	CASSSTTSGTQYF	TGTGCCAGCAGCTCCACGACTAGCGGGACCCAGTACTTC
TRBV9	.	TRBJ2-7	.	CASSLSSGYEQYF	TGTGCCAGCAGCCTTAGTTCGGGCTACGAGCAGTACTTC
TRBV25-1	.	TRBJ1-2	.	CASSPGYGYTF	TGTGCCAGCAGCCCAGGCTATGGCTACACCTTC
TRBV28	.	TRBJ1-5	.	CASSFRGVAQHF	TGTGCCAGCAGCTTTCGCGGGGTAGCCCAGCATTTT